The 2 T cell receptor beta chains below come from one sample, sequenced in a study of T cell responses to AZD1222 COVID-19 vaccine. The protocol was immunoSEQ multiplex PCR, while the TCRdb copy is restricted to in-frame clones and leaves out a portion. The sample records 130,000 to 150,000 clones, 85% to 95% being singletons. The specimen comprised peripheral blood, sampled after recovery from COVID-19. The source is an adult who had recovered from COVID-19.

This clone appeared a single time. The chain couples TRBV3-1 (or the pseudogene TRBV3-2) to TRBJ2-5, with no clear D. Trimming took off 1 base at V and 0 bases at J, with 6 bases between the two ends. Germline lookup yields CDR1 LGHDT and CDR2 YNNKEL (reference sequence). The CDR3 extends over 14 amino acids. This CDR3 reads CASSQVPYQETQYF. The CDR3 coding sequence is TGTGCCAGCAGCCAAGTTCCGTACCAAGAGACCCAGTACTTC.

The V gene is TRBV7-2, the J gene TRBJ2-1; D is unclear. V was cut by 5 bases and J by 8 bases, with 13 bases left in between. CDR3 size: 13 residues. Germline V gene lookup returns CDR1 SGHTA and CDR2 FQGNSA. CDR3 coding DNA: TGTGCCAGCAGCACCCGAAGTACGGATGAGCAGTTCTTC. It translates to CASSTRSTDEQFF.